This TCR beta chain is from a study of blood T cell repertoires in COVID-19. Across the whole study: Italy, Spain and the United States were the sources of the convalescent and acute COVID-19 samples. In each case, the material was cDNA or gDNA derived from T cells, B-cell-depleted T cells, or PBMCs.

Deletions cut 4 bases from V and 4 bases from J, with 9 bases between. CDR1 and CDR2 from the germline V gene are SGHNT and YENEEA. The CDR3 spans 13 residues. Per the authors' pipeline: Reference gene primer amplification in the assay estimated nucleated cell counts. Some clones are missing from TCRdb's copy, which holds only in-frame ones; the method was immunoSEQ multiplex PCR. The D gene and trimming were derived from the DNA, and the V and J assignments and clone size from that table. This table holds about 280,000 clones, around 88% found once. This receptor was taken from a woman in her thirties who had recovered from COVID-19. V and J are TRBV11-3 and TRBJ2-3; D is ambiguous. Sequenced material: peripheral blood. This chain's CDR3 is CASSSKEPDTQYF. In DNA form, the CDR3 reads TGTGCCAGCAGCTCTAAAGAGCCAGATACGCAGTATTTT.